Each of the 10 T cell receptor beta chains below was sequenced from the same sample in a study of blood T cell repertoires in COVID-19. Method: immunoSEQ multiplex PCR; TCRdb's copy keeps in-frame clones and lacks some. In the table there are about 170,000 clones, approximately 84% of which are singletons. The material sequenced was peripheral blood. These receptors were taken from a man between 65 and 85 years old with active or convalescent COVID-19.

The V gene is TRBV7-2, the J gene TRBJ2-4; 11 bases are shared with TRBD2. Losses at the gene ends were 0 bases for V and 5 bases for J; bases not matched to a gene: 6. Germline V gene sequence: CDR1 SGHTA, CDR2 FQGNSA. CDR3 length: 17 residues. CDR3 in amino acids: CASSLALTSGVENIQYF. The CDR3 bases are TGTGCCAGCAGCTTAGCCCTGACTAGCGGGGTTGAAAACATTCAGTACTTC. Filled out from reference TRBV7-2 and TRBJ2-4, the complete variable domain reads GAGVSQSPSNKVTEKGKDVELRCDPISGHTALYWYRQSLGQGLEFLIYFQGNSAPDKSGLPSDRFSAERTGGSVSTLTIQRTQQEDSAVYLCASSLALTSGVENIQYFGAGTRLSVL.

The rearrangement links TRBV5-1 to TRBJ2-3, with TRBD1 as a possible D gene (5 bases). Trimming pared 4 bases from V and 1 base from J, leaving 16 bases between. The germline V gene has CDR1 SGHRS and CDR2 YFSETQ. This CDR3 contains 16 residues. CDR3 in amino acids: CASSLTGSRGTDTQYF. CDR3 coding DNA: TGCGCCAGCAGCCTCACAGGTTCCCGCGGCACAGATACGCAGTATTTT.

This clone was observed once. The CDR3 sequence: CASSYLRGGQLYEQYF. The CDR3 region has the DNA TGTGCCAGCAGTTACCTCCGGGGTGGACAGCTCTACGAGCAGTACTTC. The chain carries TRBV6-5 and TRBJ2-7, with D tentatively TRBD1 (6 bases). The CDR3 sequence is 16 residues long. The germline V gene has CDR1 MNHEY and CDR2 SVGAGI. Trimming took 2 bases from V and 3 from J, leaving 17 bases between them.

This chain links TRBV6-5 with TRBJ1-1, with D hard to call. Trimming left V 7 bases short and J 2 bases short, with 14 bases between. Germline lookup yields CDR1 MNHEY and CDR2 SVGAGI. CDR3 size: 14 residues. In nucleotides, the CDR3 is TGTGCCAGCACCAGACCCGAGGCAAACACTGAAGCTTTCTTT. Amino acids: CASTRPEANTEAFF.

The chain is built from TRBV19 and TRBJ1-4, with 8 positions matching TRBD1. CDR1 and CDR2 (germline): LNHDA, SQIVND (reference sequence). This CDR3 region has 15 residues. The V gene end was trimmed by 5 bases and the J gene end by 3 bases; junction bases not matched to a gene: 5. This CDR3 is CASSFPGGSNEKLFF. In nucleotides, the CDR3 is TGTGCCAGTAGTTTCCCAGGGGGCTCTAATGAAAAACTGTTTTTT.

The chain carries TRBV4-3 and TRBJ1-4; no definite D call. The V gene's germline CDR1 is LGHNA and CDR2 YSLEER. Between the trimmed V and J ends, which lost 3 bases and 8 bases, there was a span of 13 bases. CDR3 size: 14 residues. CDR3 sequence reads: CASSHRSGGEKLFF. CDR3 DNA sequence: TGCGCCAGCAGCCACCGGTCCGGCGGGGAAAAACTGTTTTTT.

J is TRBJ2-7 and V is TRBV6-5, with 8 nucleotides matching TRBD1. Germline CDR1 and CDR2: MNHEY and SVGAGI. This CDR3 has 14 residues. With 5 bases clipped from V and 3 bases from J, the junction kept 6 bases outside the gene matches. Here the CDR3 DNA reads TGTGCCAGCAGTCCCGGACAGGGTGGCTACGAGCAGTACTTC. Translated, it gives CASSPGQGGYEQYF.

The chain links TRBV28 to TRBJ1-6, with 10 bases identical to TRBD1. CDR3 size: 14 residues. After removal of 11 bases from V and 7 bases from J, the junction contained 8 bases not matched to a gene. Germline V gene sequence: CDR1 MDHEN, CDR2 SYDVKM. Here the CDR3 reads CAAKPGQGNSPLHF. The CDR3 region has the DNA TGTGCCGCCAAACCGGGACAGGGGAATTCACCCCTCCACTTT.

The genes are TRBV29-1 and TRBJ2-3; 14 bases map to TRBD2. V lost 4 bases and J lost 0; bases outside the gene matches: 12. This CDR3 has 19 residues. Germline V CDR1 and CDR2: SQVTM, ANQGSEA. In DNA, the CDR3 is TGCAGCGTTGGGGGTACCGGGACTAGCGGGAGTAGTAGCACAGATACGCAGTATTTT. Residues: CSVGGTGTSGSSSTDTQYF.

The rearrangement joins TRBV29-1 to TRBJ2-3, with TRBD2 identical over 12 bases. CDR1 and CDR2 from the germline V gene are SQVTM and ANQGSEA. Trimming removed 3 bases from V and 4 bases from J; junction bases left unmatched: 2. This CDR3 contains 14 residues. This chain's CDR3 is CSVDRTSGADTQYF. The CDR3 coding sequence is TGCAGCGTTGACCGGACTAGCGGGGCAGATACGCAGTATTTT.